What follows is one TCR beta chain and its context. Its antigen remains unidentified. This sample stems from a study of shared clonotypes between healthy human individuals. About the study: Donor composition was two women and three men, aged 18 to 49. There were three CD4 naive, three CD4 memory, two CD8 naive and one CD8 memory plates per donor.

Clones were read by immunoSEQ multiplex PCR, and TCRdb kept only the in-frame ones, dropping some. The sample gives over a million clones, around 95% of which show up once; approximately 1% is in the top ten. Whole-study results and caveats: The study found lower generation probabilities in non-shared clonotypes than in those shared by all four donors.

Looked up from germline, CDR1 is SGDLS and CDR2 is YYNGEE. Trimming cost V 3 bases and J 2 bases, with 2 bases left between them. The CDR3 runs 12 residues. Sequencing was performed on naive CD4+ T cells sorted from blood. Regarding subset: CD45RA+ positively selected. The sequence came from a man aged 30-40 years in good health. The V gene is TRBV9, the J gene TRBJ1-4; D is unresolved. CDR3 sequence: CASSETNEKLFF. CDR3 DNA: TGTGCCAGCAGCGAGACTAATGAAAAACTGTTTTTT.